In its sample, the clone carrying this T cell receptor beta chain was seen a few times. The data were obtained in a study of CD8+ T cells in alopecia areata. Germline V gene data show CDR1 as SQVTM and CDR2 as ANQGSEA. Trimming stripped 7 bases from V and 8 bases from J, with 17 bases between. The CDR3 length is 12 residues. Individuals with alopecia areata gave both lesional scalp punch biopsies and peripheral blood for collection. The authors sorted CD4+ and CD8+ T cells from PBMCs. Extracted RNA was reverse transcribed, and the resulting cDNA served as sequencing template. Assay used: immunoSEQ multiplex PCR; TCRdb lists only in-frame clones, some missing. The sample lists some 240,000 clones, 50% to 70% occurring once.

The material was CD4+ T cells sorted from blood, obtained at week 0. The chain combines TRBV29-1 with TRBJ1-1, with D maybe TRBD1 (5 bases). The origin of this receptor is a human donor with alopecia areata. CDR3 DNA sequence: TGCAGCGCCGCACGACAGTTCGCCGAAGCTTTCTTT. Its translation is CSAARQFAEAFF.